This is a list of T cell receptor beta chains from one sample in a study of spatial heterogeneity in lung cancer. TCRdb processed the 5' RACE reads anew with MiXCR; each CDR3 protein has one entry. The sample yields 2,500 or so distinct CDR3 sequences, around 1.5% seen once. Sequenced material: lung tumor tissue, taken at surgery. The receptor source for this set is a male donor with early-stage non-small cell lung cancer. Both conserved end residues are part of each CDR3. Each record gives: V gene, clone size, J gene, D gene, CDR3 DNA, CDR3 protein. D genes are given only for firm matches. Clone size is stated in some rows and not others, as once, few, many or a class when expanded.

V: TRBV5-5
size: medium-sized
J: TRBJ1-1
D: -
DNA: TGTGCCAGCAGCTTAGGGACGGGAAACACTGAAGCTTTCTTT
CDR3: CASSLGTGNTEAFF

V: TRBV4-1
size: medium-sized
J: TRBJ1-4
D: -
DNA: TGCGCCAGCAGCCTAGACAGGAAAAATGAAAAACTGTTTTTT
CDR3: CASSLDRKNEKLFF

V: TRBV19
size: medium-sized
J: TRBJ2-6
D: TRBD1
DNA: TGTGCCAGTATGAGGGGACAGGGGCCCTCTGGGGCCAACGTCCTGACTTTC
CDR3: CASMRGQGPSGANVLTF

V: TRBV27
size: medium-sized
J: TRBJ2-3
D: -
DNA: TGTGCCAGCAGAGCCGGTCGGGTCACAGATACGCAGTATTTT
CDR3: CASRAGRVTDTQYF

V: TRBV15
size: medium-sized
J: TRBJ2-7
D: -
DNA: TGTGCCACCAGCGTCCGGTTCGGCAGTCTCTACGAGCAGTACTTC
CDR3: CATSVRFGSLYEQYF

V: TRBV5-1
size: medium-sized
J: TRBJ1-2
D: TRBD1
DNA: TGCGCCAGCAGCTTTGGGGACAGGGGAATGGTCGGCTACACCTTC
CDR3: CASSFGDRGMVGYTF

V: TRBV20-1
size: medium-sized
J: TRBJ2-1
D: -
DNA: TGCAGTGCTAGAGATTATTTCGATGGTGGGCAGTTCTTC
CDR3: CSARDYFDGGQFF

V: TRBV4-3
size: large
J: TRBJ2-6
D: -
DNA: TGCGCCAGCCGCCGGGACTCTGGGGCCAACGTCCTGACTTTC
CDR3: CASRRDSGANVLTF

V: TRBV5-5
size: medium-sized
J: TRBJ1-1
D: -
DNA: TGTGCCAGCAGCTTGGTGGGGCTGAACACTGAAGCTTTCTTT
CDR3: CASSLVGLNTEAFF

V: TRBV10-3
size: medium-sized
J: TRBJ1-5
D: -
DNA: TGTGCCATCAGAGACACAGGGTTCAATCAGCCCCAGCATTTT
CDR3: CAIRDTGFNQPQHF

V: TRBV20-1
size: medium-sized
J: TRBJ2-2
D: -
DNA: TGCAGTGCTAGAGATCGCGGTAACACCGGGGAGCTGTTTTTT
CDR3: CSARDRGNTGELFF

V: TRBV10-3
size: medium-sized
J: TRBJ2-1
D: -
DNA: TGTGCCATCAGTGAGACAGGGCCGGGGGAGCAGTTCTTC
CDR3: CAISETGPGEQFF

V: TRBV20-1
size: many
J: TRBJ2-3
D: -
DNA: TGCAGTGCTGGCACAGATACGCAGTATTTT
CDR3: CSAGTDTQYF

V: TRBV14
size: medium-sized
J: TRBJ2-6
D: -
DNA: TGTGCCAGTAAATTAACCTCTGGGGCCAACGTCCTGACTTTC
CDR3: CASKLTSGANVLTF

V: TRBV7-2
size: medium-sized
J: TRBJ2-3
D: -
DNA: TGTGCCAGCAGCTTAGCGAGCCGGGATACGCAGTATTTT
CDR3: CASSLASRDTQYF

V: TRBV5-4
size: medium-sized
J: TRBJ2-2
D: -
DNA: TGTGCCAGCAGCTTGCCCGGGAGAGGCACCGGGGAGCTGTTTTTT
CDR3: CASSLPGRGTGELFF

V: TRBV12-3/TRBV12-4
size: -
J: TRBJ2-1
D: -
DNA: TGTGAAAGAAGTCCACTAGACTGGGAGAAGTTCTTC
CDR3: CERSPLDWEKFF

V: TRBV6-2/TRBV6-3
size: medium-sized
J: TRBJ2-2
D: TRBD1
DNA: TGTGCCAGCACGAGGGACAGGGGGAACACCGGGGAGCTGTTTTTT
CDR3: CASTRDRGNTGELFF

V: TRBV2
size: medium-sized
J: TRBJ2-7
D: TRBD2
DNA: TGTGCCAGCAGTGAAGCGCTTTCTAGCGGGCCAGTCCGCGAGCAGTACTTC
CDR3: CASSEALSSGPVREQYF

V: TRBV9
size: medium-sized
J: TRBJ1-6
D: -
DNA: TGTGCCAGCAATCGGGATTCTTCACCCCTCCACTTT
CDR3: CASNRDSSPLHF

V: TRBV19
size: many
J: TRBJ2-1
D: -
DNA: TGTGCCAGTAGTATAGTCTTCAACAATGAGCAGTTCTTC
CDR3: CASSIVFNNEQFF

V: TRBV6-6
size: medium-sized
J: TRBJ1-5
D: -
DNA: TGTGCCAGCAGTGTACAGGGCGGTCAGCCCCAGCATTTT
CDR3: CASSVQGGQPQHF

V: TRBV4-2
size: medium-sized
J: TRBJ2-1
D: TRBD1
DNA: TGTGCCAGCAGCGTAGGGGACAGCAGTCTAATTGAGCAGTTCTTC
CDR3: CASSVGDSSLIEQFF